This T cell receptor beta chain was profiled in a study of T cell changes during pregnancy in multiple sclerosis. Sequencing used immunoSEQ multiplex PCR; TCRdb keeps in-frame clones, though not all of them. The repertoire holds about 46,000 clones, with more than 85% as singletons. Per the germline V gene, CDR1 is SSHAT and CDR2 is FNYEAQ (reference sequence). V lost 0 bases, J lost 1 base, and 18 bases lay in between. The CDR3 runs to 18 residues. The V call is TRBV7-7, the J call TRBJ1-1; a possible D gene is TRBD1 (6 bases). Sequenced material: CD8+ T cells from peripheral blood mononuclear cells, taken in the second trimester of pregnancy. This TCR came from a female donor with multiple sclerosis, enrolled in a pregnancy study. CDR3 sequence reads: CASSLARGLKSRNTEAFF. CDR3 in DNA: TGTGCCAGCAGCTTAGCGCGGGGGCTAAAATCACGGAACACTGAAGCTTTCTTT. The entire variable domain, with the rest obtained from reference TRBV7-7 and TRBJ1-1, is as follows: GAGVSQSPRYKVTKRGQDVTLRCDPISSHATLYWYQQALGQGPEFLTYFNYEAQPDKSGLPSDRFSAERPEGSISTLTIQRTEQRDSAMYRCASSLARGLKSRNTEAFFGQGTRLTVV.